The rows below give T cell receptor beta chains drawn from one sample of a study of cytomegalovirus exposure and HLA in healthy donors. The assay was immunoSEQ multiplex PCR, and TCRdb's table has in-frame clones only and misses some. Here the sample spans fewer than 200,000 clones, 73% being singletons. The sample consisted of PBMCs. Receptors were obtained from a woman under 30 in good health and CMV-seropositive. CDR3s include the opening cysteine and the closing phenylalanine or tryptophan. D genes are given only for firm matches. Part of the rows lack a size; the others show once, few, many or a class for expanded clones.

NA	NA	TRBV9	TRBJ1-4	CASSGTENEKLFF	TGTGCCAGCAGCGGGACAGAGAATGAAAAACTGTTTTTT
NA	NA	TRBV30	TRBJ1-6	CACVFREYNSPLHF	TGTGCCTGTGTATTCCGGGAATATAATTCACCCCTCCACTTT
NA	TRBD1	TRBV4-3	TRBJ1-2	CASSHGTGGGGYTF	TGCGCCAGCAGCCATGGGACAGGGGGCGGTGGCTACACCTTC
few	NA	TRBV28	TRBJ1-3	CASSLGRPSSGNTIYF	TGTGCCAGCAGTTTAGGCAGGCCTTCCTCTGGAAACACCATATATTTT
NA	TRBD1	TRBV7-2	TRBJ2-7	CASSSDRGVGEQYF	TGTGCCAGCAGCTCGGACAGGGGGGTGGGGGAGCAGTACTTC
NA	NA	TRBV5-1	TRBJ2-3	CASSLESGTQYF	TGCGCCAGCAGCTTGGAGTCAGGAACGCAGTATTTT
NA	TRBD1	TRBV7-2	TRBJ1-6	CASSLGDRGVSPLHF	TGTGCCAGCAGCTTAGGTGACAGGGGAGTTTCACCCCTCCACTTT
NA	NA	TRBV30	TRBJ1-4	CAWLNNEKLFF	TGTGCCTGGTTAAATAATGAAAAACTGTTTTTT
NA	NA	TRBV7-2	TRBJ2-5	CASSSLLLGEETQYF	TGTGCCAGCAGCTCATTGTTACTAGGAGAAGAGACCCAGTACTTC
NA	NA	TRBV14	TRBJ1-1	CASSPFFREGSTEAFF	TGTGCCAGCAGCCCCTTTTTTAGGGAGGGTAGTACTGAAGCTTTCTTT
NA	NA	TRBV7-9	TRBJ2-7	CASSLVTGRAVQYF	TGTGCCAGCAGCTTAGTTACAGGGAGGGCGGTGCAGTACTTC
NA	NA	TRBV7-9	TRBJ2-1	CASSYLTSNEQFF	TGTGCCAGCAGCTACCTGACTAGCAATGAGCAGTTCTTC
NA	TRBD2	TRBV13	TRBJ2-1	CASSSRASGLSYNEQFF	TGTGCCAGCAGCTCGCGGGCTAGCGGGCTCTCCTACAATGAGCAGTTCTTC
NA	NA	TRBV29-1	TRBJ1-1	CSVDRGNTEAFF	TGCAGCGTTGACAGGGGTAATACTGAAGCTTTCTTT
NA	NA	TRBV5-1	TRBJ1-5	CASSPGGGSNQPQHF	TGCGCCAGCAGCCCCGGTGGAGGAAGCAATCAGCCCCAGCATTTT
few	TRBD2	TRBV5-1	TRBJ2-3	CASSYGTSGGAGGTDTQYF	TGCGCCAGCAGCTACGGGACTAGCGGGGGGGCAGGGGGCACAGATACGCAGTATTTT
few	NA	TRBV29-1	TRBJ2-6	CSVEGGGSGANVLTF	TGCAGCGTTGAAGGAGGGGGTTCCGGGGCCAACGTCCTGACTTTC
NA	NA	TRBV30	TRBJ2-7	CAWSVAQGAYEQYF	TGTGCCTGGAGTGTAGCCCAGGGTGCCTACGAGCAGTACTTC
NA	NA	TRBV4-1	TRBJ1-1	CASSQDIPGGTKNTEAFF	TGCGCCAGCAGCCAAGATATTCCCGGGGGGACGAAAAACACTGAAGCTTTCTTT